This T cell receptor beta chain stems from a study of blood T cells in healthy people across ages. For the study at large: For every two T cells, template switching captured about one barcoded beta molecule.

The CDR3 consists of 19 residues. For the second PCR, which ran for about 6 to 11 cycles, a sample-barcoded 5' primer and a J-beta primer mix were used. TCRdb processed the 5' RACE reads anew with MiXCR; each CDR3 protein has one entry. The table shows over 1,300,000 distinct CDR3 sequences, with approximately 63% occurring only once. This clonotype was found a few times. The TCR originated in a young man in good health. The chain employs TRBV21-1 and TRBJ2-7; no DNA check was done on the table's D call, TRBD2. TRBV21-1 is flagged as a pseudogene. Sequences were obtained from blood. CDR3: CASSNLFEETSGDSYEQYF. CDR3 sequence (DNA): TGTGCCAGCAGCAATCTTTTTGAGGAGACTAGCGGGGATTCCTACGAGCAGTACTTC.